This passage covers 22 T cell receptor beta chains from one sample sequenced in a study of lymphopenia after photon versus proton radiotherapy (dated by TCRdb to between 2017 and 2020). Receptors were amplified or captured by the immunoSEQ multiplex PCR assay. TCRdb's version of the immuneACCESS table is confined to in-frame rearrangements and falls short of the full clone set. An unresolved V gene accounts for under half of the shortfall where checked; the remainder is of unknown origin. Recorded for this sample are about 61,000 clones; more than 75% of them occurred a single time. The leading ten clones occupy approximately 2% of the sample. The input for sequencing was peripheral blood, taken from a patient treated with photon-based radiotherapy. These receptors were collected from a man aged 40-49 years with gastric cancer.

This clone has a handful of counts. Other DNA sequences in the sample encode the same CDR3. The V gene is TRBV27, the J gene TRBJ2-7; a weak D match, TRBD1 (6 bases). Trimming took 0 bases from V and 2 from J, leaving 8 bases between them. The CDR3 is 14 residues long. CDR1 is MNHEY, CDR2 SMNVEV, per germline (reference sequence). CDR3 DNA: TGTGCCAGCAGTTTATCGGGGGCTACCTACGAGCAGTACTTC. This translates into CASSLSGATYEQYF.

In nucleotides, the CDR3 is TGTGCCAGCAGCTTAGCGGGCGGGGACCAAGAGACCCAGTACTTC. Protein sequence: CASSLAGGDQETQYF. The genes are TRBV7-2 and TRBJ2-5, with D possibly TRBD2 on 6 matching bases. The CDR3 runs 15 residues. Per the germline V gene, CDR1 is SGHTA and CDR2 is FQGNSA. Trimming cost V 0 bases and J 0 bases, with 8 bases left between them.

The V gene is TRBV6-1, the J gene TRBJ2-7; 7 bases line up with TRBD2. CDR3 length: 14 amino acids. Germline CDR1 and CDR2: MNHNS and SASEGT. V trimming: 6 bases; J trimming: 1 base; junction bases outside the gene matches: 6. CDR3 sequence: CASSLGEGSYEQYF. In DNA, the CDR3 is TGTGCCAGCAGCCTCGGGGAGGGGTCCTACGAGCAGTACTTC.

V usage is TRBV6-6 and J usage is TRBJ2-5, with TRBD2 identical over 9 bases. This CDR3 has 15 residues. Germline values: CDR1 MNHNY, CDR2 SVGAGI (reference sequence). J lost 4 bases, V lost 5 bases, and 8 bases had no gene match. The CDR3: CASSKPAGGTETQYF. CDR3 DNA sequence: TGTGCCAGCAGTAAGCCAGCGGGGGGTACAGAGACCCAGTACTTC.

The chain couples TRBV27 to TRBJ2-7; tentatively, D is TRBD1 (5 bases). This CDR3 has 16 residues. The V end lost 2 bases, the J end lost 3 bases, and 17 bases lay between the germline ends. Germline values: CDR1 MNHEY, CDR2 SMNVEV (reference sequence). This CDR3 is CASSLTPPGQGYEQYF. CDR3 sequence (DNA): TGTGCCAGCAGTTTAACCCCGCCGGGCCAGGGCTACGAGCAGTACTTC.

The rearrangement uses TRBV19 and TRBJ2-7; weak D call: TRBD2 (6 bases). Per the germline V gene, CDR1 is LNHDA and CDR2 is SQIVND (reference sequence). Trimming took 3 bases from V and 2 from J, leaving 14 bases between them. The CDR3 length is 15 residues. The CDR3 nucleotides are TGTGCCAGTAGTATTCCGAACGGGGGTACCTACGAGCAGTACTTC. Protein product: CASSIPNGGTYEQYF.

This clone was recorded a few times. V usage is TRBV2 and J usage is TRBJ2-4; D may be TRBD2 (5 bases). Trimming took 1 base from V and 7 from J, leaving 14 bases between them. The CDR3 runs to 15 residues. Germline V gene data show CDR1 as SNHLY and CDR2 as FYNNEI. The CDR3 region has the DNA TGTGCCAGCAGTGAAGTGGGTGCATCGGGGAACATTCAGTACTTC. Translating gives CASSEVGASGNIQYF.

The chain joins TRBV30 to TRBJ1-6; D unclear. V was trimmed by 0 bases and J by 1 base, leaving 10 bases between them. The CDR3 spans 16 residues. CDR1 is GTSNPN, CDR2 SVGIG, per germline (reference sequence). CDR3 DNA: TGTGCCTGGAGTGTACTTGGGGAGTCCTATAATTCACCCCTCCACTTT. It specifies CAWSVLGESYNSPLHF.

CDR3 nucleotide sequence: TGTGCCAGTAGTAATCAGGGGTTTCGGAACACTGAAGCTTTCTTT. Encoded protein: CASSNQGFRNTEAFF. The V and J genes are TRBV19 and TRBJ1-1, with D perhaps matching TRBD1 (6 bases). The CDR3 totals 15 residues. V lost 4 bases and J lost 1, with 13 bases in between. Looked up from germline, CDR1 is LNHDA and CDR2 is SQIVND (reference sequence).

The V call is TRBV14, the J call TRBJ2-2, with D perhaps TRBD1 (6 bases). The CDR3 spans 15 residues. Germline V gene lookup returns CDR1 SGHDN and CDR2 FVKESK. Trimming shortened V by 2 bases and J by 1 base, and 8 bases separated the two germline ends. The CDR3 DNA reads as TGTGCCAGCAGCCAAACAGGGAAGAACACCGGGGAGCTGTTTTTT. Translating gives CASSQTGKNTGELFF. The variable domain in full, completed from reference TRBV14 and TRBJ2-2, reads EAGVTQFPSHSVIEKGQTVTLRCDPISGHDNLYWYRRVMGKEIKFLLHFVKESKQDESGMPNNRFLAERTGGTYSTLKVQPAELEDSGVYFCASSQTGKNTGELFFGEGSRLTVL.

This CDR3 is CASSYSGVYGYTF. The DNA of the CDR3 is TGTGCCAGCAGTTACTCGGGGGTATATGGCTACACCTTC. The gene calls are TRBV6-5 and TRBJ1-2; D is possibly TRBD1 (5 bases). V was trimmed by 0 bases and J by 5 bases, leaving 7 bases between them. Germline V CDR1 and CDR2: MNHEY, SVGAGI. CDR3 length: 13 amino acids.

The chain is built from TRBV6-6 and TRBJ1-1, with a tentative D call TRBD1 (5 bases). This CDR3 is built from 16 residues. Trimming pared 5 bases from V and 1 base from J, leaving 17 bases between. Germline V gene lookup returns CDR1 MNHNY and CDR2 SVGAGI (reference sequence). The DNA for the CDR3 is TGTGCCAGCAGTCCCGGAGGGGCTGGTAGGAACACTGAAGCTTTCTTT. Amino acids: CASSPGGAGRNTEAFF.

Only one count was recorded for this clone. The chain is built from TRBV12-5 and TRBJ1-5; D ambiguous. V was pared by 1 base and J by 6 bases, with 7 bases between. Germline V gene lookup returns CDR1 LGHNT and CDR2 FRNRAP. The CDR3 is 13 amino acids. CDR3 residues: CASGLEGGQPQHF. The CDR3 DNA reads as TGTGCTAGTGGTTTGGAGGGTGGTCAGCCCCAGCATTTT.

CDR3 residues: CASSVRGEETQYF. The CDR3 bases are TGTGCCAGCAGCGTACGCGGGGAAGAGACCCAGTACTTC. The genes are TRBV9 and TRBJ2-5; D might be TRBD2 (6 bases). CDR1 and CDR2 from the germline V gene are SGDLS and YYNGEE. With 1 base removed from V and 3 bases from J, the gap between germline ends came to 7 bases. The CDR3 spans 13 residues. The full variable domain, with the rest looked up from reference TRBV9 and TRBJ2-5, is DSGVTQTPKHLITATGQRVTLRCSPRSGDLSVYWYQQSLDQGLQFLIQYYNGEERAKGNILERFSAQQFPDLHSELNLSSLELGDSALYFCASSVRGEETQYFGPGTRLLVL.

The chain employs TRBV7-2 and TRBJ2-4, with 7 bases matching TRBD1. V shed 3 bases and J 6 bases; nucleotides not matched to a gene: 5. Germline V lookup: CDR1 SGHTA, CDR2 FQGNSA. This CDR3 spans 14 amino acids. CDR3 DNA: TGTGCCAGCAGCTTCCGGGGACAGCCAAACATTCAGTACTTC. This sequence encodes CASSFRGQPNIQYF. Full variable domain (remainder filled in from reference TRBV7-2 and TRBJ2-4): GAGVSQSPSNKVTEKGKDVELRCDPISGHTALYWYRQSLGQGLEFLIYFQGNSAPDKSGLPSDRFSAERTGGSVSTLTIQRTQQEDSAVYLCASSFRGQPNIQYFGAGTRLSVL.

The genes are TRBV9 and TRBJ2-5, with TRBD2 identical over 10 bases. Trimming cost V 0 bases and J 2 bases; bases outside gene matches: 7. The CDR3 contains 17 residues. Germline assignment: CDR1 SGDLS and CDR2 YYNGEE. In nucleotides, the CDR3 is TGTGCCAGCAGCGTAGGCGAGCGGGGGGGACTACAAGAGACCCAGTACTTC. It codes for CASSVGERGGLQETQYF.

V gene TRBV30 combines with J gene TRBJ1-2, with 7 bases lining up with TRBD1. Germline V CDR1 and CDR2: GTSNPN, SVGIG (reference sequence). This CDR3 comprises 15 residues. The J segment lost 2 bases and the V segment lost 5 bases, leaving 11 bases of the junction unmatched. In DNA, the CDR3 is TGTGCCTGGGATAGACAGGGCATCGCCAACTATGGCTACACCTTC. This translates into CAWDRQGIANYGYTF. Filled out from reference TRBV30 and TRBJ1-2, the complete variable domain reads SQTIHQWPATLVQPVGSPLSLECTVEGTSNPNLYWYRQAAGRGLQLLFYSVGIGQISSEVPQNLSASRPQDRQFILSSKKLLLSDSGFYLCAWDRQGIANYGYTFGSGTRLTVV.

The chain carries TRBV28 and TRBJ1-3; TRBD1 matches 7 bases. The V gene's germline CDR1 is MDHEN and CDR2 SYDVKM. This CDR3 has 14 residues. The V gene end was trimmed by 8 bases and the J gene end by 4 bases; junction bases not matched to a gene: 8. The CDR3 is CASGTMDRGNTIYF. For the CDR3, the DNA is TGTGCCAGCGGGACGATGGACAGGGGAAACACCATATATTTT.

This chain joins TRBV19 and TRBJ2-1, with D tentatively TRBD1 (6 bases). The V gene lost 0 bases and the J gene lost 7 bases, with 10 bases spanning the gap. Germline V gene sequence: CDR1 LNHDA, CDR2 SQIVND (reference sequence). The CDR3 extends over 14 amino acids. CDR3 region: CASSIDGRGNEQFF. The CDR3 DNA reads as TGTGCCAGTAGTATAGATGGTAGGGGGAATGAGCAGTTCTTC.

The V call is TRBV11-1, the J call TRBJ1-1, with D maybe TRBD1 (5 bases). Germline V CDR1 and CDR2: SGHAT, FQDESV (reference sequence). Trimming left V 4 bases short and J 5 bases short, with 11 bases between. This CDR3 is built from 13 residues. The chain's CDR3 is CASSSIGGTEAFF. The CDR3 coding sequence is TGTGCCAGCAGCTCAATTGGGGGGACTGAAGCTTTCTTT. The complete variable domain, with remaining parts taken from reference TRBV11-1 and TRBJ1-1, reads EAEVAQSPRYKITEKSQAVAFWCDPISGHATLYWYRQILGQGPELLVQFQDESVVDDSQLPKDRFSAERLKGVDSTLKIQPAELGDSAMYLCASSSIGGTEAFFGQGTRLTVV.

CDR3 nucleotides: TGTGCCAGCAGTGAGCAGGGGGCCTATCAGCCCCAGCATTTT. Translated: CASSEQGAYQPQHF. This rearrangement joins TRBV2 to TRBJ1-5; the match to TRBD1 covers 8 bases. The junction had 3 bases not matched to a gene; V was cut back by 3 bases and J by 5 bases. The CDR3 totals 14 residues. Germline CDR1 is SNHLY and CDR2 is FYNNEI. The complete variable domain, with remaining parts taken from reference TRBV2 and TRBJ1-5, reads EPEVTQTPSHQVTQMGQEVILRCVPISNHLYFYWYRQILGQKVEFLVSFYNNEISEKSEIFDDQFSVERPDGSNFTLKIRSTKLEDSAMYFCASSEQGAYQPQHFGDGTRLSIL.

The chain uses TRBV5-1 and TRBJ1-6; D unclear. The germline CDR1 and CDR2 sequences are SGHRS and YFSETQ. This CDR3 contains 15 residues. With 7 bases removed from V and 0 bases from J, the gap between germline ends came to 11 bases. The DNA for the CDR3 is TGCGCCAGCCGGCCGGGGAGCTCCTATAATTCACCCCTCCACTTT. The encoded protein is CASRPGSSYNSPLHF.